This T cell receptor beta chain appears in the sequencing data of a study of molecular identifiers for immune sequencing clone quantification. Study outcomes and limitations: Clones that exceeded 20 RNA copies held over 99% of effector molecules, yet under 1% in naive cells. Identical TCR molecules sharing a barcode could underestimate highly expanded clone sizes.

Regarding this clonotype: Its matching antigen is unknown.

When naive CD8 T cells were sorted, they were gated as CD8+CD4-CCR7+CD45RA+. Germline CDR1 GTSNPN, CDR2 SVGIG (reference sequence). V was pared by 2 bases and J by 8 bases, with 18 bases between. The CDR3 totals 14 residues. TCRdb redid the calling of the PCR reads with MiXCR, one entry per CDR3 protein. The data contain about 32,000 distinct CDR3 sequences, about 18% of them singletons. Sequencing was done on a sample of naive CD8+ T cells from blood, with Jurkat cell RNA spiked in. Subset denoted: FACS-sorted CD8+CD4-CCR7+CD45RA+ naive T cells. V gene TRBV30 combines with J gene TRBJ1-1, with D possibly being TRBD1 (5 bases). The clonotype was recovered from a human donor in good health. Some libraries in this study had Jurkat cell RNA spiked in. CDR3 nucleotides: TGTGCCTGGAGTTTGATAGGGGAGCAGGAAGAAGCTTTCTTT. This encodes CAWSLIGEQEEAFF.